This T cell receptor beta chain was captured by sequencing in a study of tumor-infiltrating lymphocytes in primary liver carcinoma. Overall study: Aged between 30 and 69 years, the patients were men and women. Study-wide results and caveats: Appearing in all five tumor regions was true of only about 7-24% of top clones. Tumor region pairs shared more overlap than did tumor-adjacent and tumor-blood pairs.

This CDR3 contains 13 residues. Germline V gives CDR1 SGHAT, CDR2 FQNNGV. As regards this clonotype: Its antigen is unidentified. One junction end does not reproduce the germline sequence, and a read error may be involved.

Total RNA (around 0.45 ug) served as template for TCR beta cDNA synthesis primed by a constant-region primer. Investigators got TCR beta libraries out of three nested multiplex PCR rounds, done with slightly modified ARM-PCR. TRBV1-TRBV30 forward and Cbeta reverse primers drove the first two roughly 10-cycle rounds. One entry per CDR3 protein, called by TCRdb with MiXCR from the multiplex PCR reads. The table shows some 94,000 distinct CDR3 sequences, with roughly 69% occurring only once. Co-extracting RNA and DNA was done with 20-30 mg of unsorted bulk tissue as input. Primary liver carcinoma, confirmed by histopathology, was surgically resected.

This TCR was sampled from a woman aged 55-75 years with primary liver carcinoma and hepatitis B virus infection. The material sequenced was liver tumor tissue from sampling region 5. The sample's subset: tumor region T5, tumor centre. The V and J genes are TRBV11-2 and TRBJ2-7, with 11 positions matching TRBD2. The CDR3 is CDSSLTSGSERYF. CDR3 sequence (DNA): TGTGACAGTAGCTTAACTAGCGGGAGCGAGCGGTACTTC.